These 19 T cell receptor beta chains were sequenced from one sample in a study of cytomegalovirus exposure and HLA in healthy donors. The data were produced by immunoSEQ multiplex PCR, yet TCRdb's version contains in-frame clones alone and is incomplete. The sample contains roughly 80,000 clones, around 94% of which appear only once. The sequenced material came from PBMCs. Source of these receptors: a woman under 30 in good health and CMV-seropositive.

The V and J genes are TRBV6-5 and TRBJ2-7; TRBD1 might be the D (5 bases). V was pared by 5 bases and J by 0 bases, with 14 bases between. The length of the CDR3 is 15 residues. Germline values: CDR1 MNHEY, CDR2 SVGAGI. The CDR3 reads CASSHTDGHSYEQYF. The DNA for the CDR3 is TGTGCCAGCAGTCACACTGACGGACACTCCTACGAGCAGTACTTC.

This chain uses TRBV4-1 with TRBJ1-4; 7 bases map to TRBD1. V dropped 5 bases and J dropped 7; count of bases not matched to a gene: 1. The germline CDR1 and CDR2 sequences are MGHRA and YSYEKL. The CDR3 length is 12 residues. CDR3 sequence (DNA): TGCGCCAGCAGCTACAGGGGTGAAAAACTGTTTTTT. Protein sequence: CASSYRGEKLFF.

The chain combines TRBV5-1 with TRBJ2-1; 13 bases agree with TRBD2. Germline values: CDR1 SGHRS, CDR2 YFSETQ. V was pared by 0 bases and J by 8 bases, with 5 bases of the junction left unmatched. The CDR3 has 16 amino acids. This CDR3 reads CASSLGTSGGNYEQFF. The CDR3 coding sequence is TGCGCCAGCAGCTTGGGGACTAGCGGGGGCAACTATGAGCAGTTCTTC.

The J gene is TRBJ2-1, the V gene TRBV11-3, with TRBD1 matching over 8 bases. J lost 6 bases, V lost 5 bases, and 21 bases had no gene match. Per the germline V gene, CDR1 is SGHNT and CDR2 is YENEEA. The CDR3 has 19 amino acids. CDR3 coding DNA: TGTGCCAGCAGCCAACCTACCGCTCAGGGGGCCTACGGTCCCAATGAGCAGTTCTTC. Translating gives CASSQPTAQGAYGPNEQFF.

The chain uses TRBV6-5 and TRBJ1-1, with D possibly matching TRBD1 (5 bases). The CDR3 totals 13 residues. Germline V lookup: CDR1 MNHEY, CDR2 SVGAGI. V lost 1 base, J lost 4 bases, and 7 bases lay in between. CDR3 residues: CASSYWGSTEAFF. The CDR3 region has the DNA TGTGCCAGCAGTTACTGGGGCAGCACTGAAGCTTTCTTT.

This clone was counted ten times or more. V is TRBV4-2 and J is TRBJ1-2; 8 positions match TRBD1. V shed 1 base, J shed 2 bases, and the junction held 9 bases outside the gene matches. Germline CDR1 is LGHNA and CDR2 is YNFKEQ. CDR3 length equals 17 residues. This CDR3 reads CASSQGGDRIGNYGYTF. CDR3 nucleotide sequence: TGTGCCAGCAGCCAAGGGGGGGACAGGATAGGGAACTATGGCTACACCTTC.

The chain links TRBV28 to TRBJ2-1, with D hard to call. Germline values: CDR1 MDHEN, CDR2 SYDVKM. CDR3 length equals 11 residues. V was trimmed by 8 bases and J by 8 bases, leaving 10 bases between them. This CDR3 is CASSSFDEQFF. In DNA form, the CDR3 reads TGTGCCAGCTCCTCCTTCGATGAGCAGTTCTTC. The full variable domain, rest sourced from reference TRBV28 and TRBJ2-1, is DVKVTQSSRYLVKRTGEKVFLECVQDMDHENMFWYRQDPGLGLRLIYFSYDVKMKEKGDIPEGYSVSREKKERFSLILESASTNQTSMYLCASSSFDEQFFGPGTRLTVL.

This clone was seen just once. The gene calls are TRBV7-3 and TRBJ1-1; TRBD1 matches 8 bases. Germline CDR1 SGHTA, CDR2 FQGTGA. V trimming: 3 bases; J trimming: 5 bases; junction bases outside the gene matches: 8. The CDR3 covers 15 residues. This CDR3 reads CASSLLGQGRTEAFF. The CDR3 bases are TGTGCCAGCAGCTTGCTAGGACAGGGAAGGACTGAAGCTTTCTTT. The entire variable domain, with the rest obtained from reference TRBV7-3 and TRBJ1-1, is as follows: GAGVSQTPSNKVTEKGKYVELRCDPISGHTALYWYRQSLGQGPEFLIYFQGTGAADDSGLPNDRFFAVRPEGSVSTLKIQRTERGDSAVYLCASSLLGQGRTEAFFGQGTRLTVV.

This chain joins TRBV7-2 and TRBJ2-5; TRBD1 matches 7 bases. There are 15 residues in the CDR3. Germline CDR1 reads SGHTA; CDR2 reads FQGNSA. J lost 4 bases, V lost 1 base, and 6 bases had no gene match. As DNA, the CDR3 is TGTGCCAGCAGCTTAGACCGGGACAGCCTAGAGACCCAGTACTTC. Its protein product is CASSLDRDSLETQYF.

The chain employs TRBV7-9 and TRBJ1-4; unclear D gene. The germline CDR1 and CDR2 sequences are SEHNR and FQNEAQ (reference sequence). Trimming removed 8 bases at V and 5 bases at J, with 12 bases between. The CDR3 has 13 amino acids. The CDR3 nucleotides read TGTGCCAGCCCTGAGGTACCGAATGAAAAACTGTTTTTT. It specifies CASPEVPNEKLFF. Variable domain in full (rest from reference TRBV7-9 and TRBJ1-4): DTGVSQNPRHKITKRGQNVTFRCDPISEHNRLYWYRQTLGQGPEFLTYFQNEAQLEKSRLLSDRFSAERPKGSFSTLEIQRTEQGDSAMYLCASPEVPNEKLFFGSGTQLSVL.

The chain couples TRBV27 to TRBJ2-1; TRBD2 aligns across 8 bases. Trimming removed 10 bases from V and 0 bases from J; junction bases left unmatched: 8. The CDR3 extends over 15 amino acids. The V gene's germline CDR1 is MNHEY and CDR2 SMNVEV (reference sequence). CDR3 in DNA: TGTGCCACCCGGACGGGGGGGCCCTCCTACAATGAGCAGTTCTTC. Its protein is CATRTGGPSYNEQFF.

Comment on this clone: Other DNA variants within this sample encode the same CDR3. The chain couples TRBV7-9 to TRBJ1-5; possible D gene TRBD1, 5 bases. Between the trimmed V and J ends, which lost 1 base and 1 base, there was a span of 8 bases. CDR1 is SEHNR, CDR2 FQNEAQ, per germline (reference sequence). This CDR3 has 15 amino acids. Written as DNA, the CDR3 is TGTGCCAGCAGCTTAGGGGGCCTGAGCAATCAGCCCCAGCATTTT. This encodes CASSLGGLSNQPQHF.

V usage is TRBV4-3 and J usage is TRBJ1-5; D possibly corresponds to TRBD1 (6 bases). Germline V gene lookup returns CDR1 LGHNA and CDR2 YSLEER. With 3 bases removed from V and 6 bases from J, the gap between germline ends came to 24 bases. The CDR3 is made up of 18 amino acids. The CDR3 loop is CASSQPNRELGSSQPQHF. Written as DNA, the CDR3 is TGCGCCAGCAGCCAGCCCAACAGGGAACTGGGCAGTTCTCAGCCCCAGCATTTT.

The J gene is TRBJ2-1, the V gene TRBV5-1; 15 bases line up with TRBD2. There are 15 residues in the CDR3. Germline trimming cut 4 bases from V and 10 bases from J; bases unmatched to any gene: 6. Germline CDR1 SGHRS, CDR2 YFSETQ. The CDR3 loop is CASSPGLAGGGEQFF. The CDR3 nucleotides read TGCGCCAGCAGCCCGGGACTAGCGGGGGGCGGGGAGCAGTTCTTC.

The J gene is TRBJ2-7, the V gene TRBV6-6, with D unresolved. Germline assignment: CDR1 MNHNY and CDR2 SVGAGI (reference sequence). V was shortened by 5 bases and J by 1 base, with 6 bases between the two germline ends. The CDR3 contains 12 residues. Here the CDR3 DNA reads TGTGCCAGCAGTGGCAGGTCCTACGAGCAGTACTTC. Translation gives CASSGRSYEQYF.

The CDR3 nucleotides read TGTGCCAGCAGCTTAGGAGGGGGGGACTACGAGCAGTACTTC. This translates into CASSLGGGDYEQYF. V usage is TRBV11-2 and J usage is TRBJ2-7, with D possibly being TRBD2 (7 bases). Trimming left V 1 base short and J 3 bases short, with 10 bases between. CDR3 size: 14 residues. The germline V gene has CDR1 SGHAT and CDR2 FQNNGV.

The V gene is TRBV6-5, the J gene TRBJ1-2, with D hard to call. CDR1 and CDR2 from the germline V gene are MNHEY and SVGAGI. Between the trimmed V and J ends, which lost 0 bases and 7 bases, there was a span of 6 bases. The length of the CDR3 is 12 residues. The CDR3 reads CASSYSSVGYTF. CDR3 DNA: TGTGCCAGCAGTTACTCGAGTGTTGGCTACACCTTC.

This sequence joins TRBV30 and TRBJ2-7; 8 nucleotides align to TRBD1. This CDR3 spans 14 amino acids. J lost 3 bases, V lost 2 bases, and 6 bases had no gene match. CDR1 and CDR2 from the germline V gene are GTSNPN and SVGIG (reference sequence). CDR3 residues: CAWSPTGDFYEQYF. The CDR3 DNA is TGTGCCTGGAGTCCGACAGGGGACTTCTACGAGCAGTACTTC.

This clone appeared once. The V gene is TRBV21-1, the J gene TRBJ2-7; the D call in the table, TRBD1, was not verified against the DNA. TRBV21-1 is a listed pseudogene. This CDR3 is 16 amino acids long. The CDR3 DNA reads as TGTGCCAGCAGCAGCCCGAAGAACAGGGTTTCCTACGAGCAGTACTTC. Translation gives CASSSPKNRVSYEQYF.